The rows below give T cell receptor beta chains drawn from one sample of a study of blood T cell repertoires in COVID-19. Here immunoSEQ multiplex PCR was the method, and the copy in TCRdb shows in-frame clones only, minus some. The data hold around 45,000 clones, with 79% observed a single time. The specimen was peripheral blood. These receptors all stem from a woman of 80 years or more with acute or convalescent COVID-19. CDR3s include the opening cysteine and the closing phenylalanine or tryptophan. A D gene is named only where the DNA matches it firmly.

TRBD1	TRBV5-1	TRBJ2-3	CASSLTGGNPDTQYF
TRBD2	TRBV10-2	TRBJ2-3	CASSVAGVGDTQYF
TRBD2	TRBV4-1	TRBJ2-3	CASSQEGDYPTDTQYF
TRBD2	TRBV9	TRBJ2-3	CASSAPRTSGRHYTSTDTQYF
TRBD1	TRBV28	TRBJ1-1	CASSPPGGNTEAFF
TRBD2	TRBV29-1	TRBJ2-7	CSVEDGGLGYEQYF
TRBD2	TRBV5-1	TRBJ2-1	CASSLAAGVDNEQFF
NA	TRBV6-5	TRBJ1-3	CASKNQASGNTIYF
TRBD1	TRBV19	TRBJ1-5	CASSGRQGTNSNQPQHF
NA	TRBV24-1	TRBJ2-5	CATSDPGVQETQYF
TRBD1	TRBV27	TRBJ1-4	CASSRQGRREKLFF
NA	TRBV6-4	TRBJ1-6	CASSDQEGSPLHF
TRBD2	TRBV15	TRBJ2-3	CATSRGGTGGTQYF
TRBD2	TRBV6-1	TRBJ2-1	CASSDRLAASNEQFF
TRBD2	TRBV6-2/TRBV6-3	TRBJ2-7	CASSPSGLTYVMEQYF
NA	TRBV6-5	TRBJ1-2	CASSYSGVPLAGYTF